The sequence of this T cell receptor (beta chain) was determined in a study of blood T cell repertoires in COVID-19. Original data processing: Nucleated cell number was recorded as an estimate derived from reference gene primer amplification. TCRdb keeps only in-frame clones here, not all; method: immunoSEQ multiplex PCR. That table supplies the V and J calls and clone size; D and trimming were determined from the DNA. The table records 120,000 to 150,000 clones, 75% to 85% of them present only once. Trimming removed 7 bases from V and 9 bases from J; junction bases left unmatched: 7. CDR3 length: 13 residues. Germline assignment: CDR1 LNHDA and CDR2 SQIVND (reference sequence). This clone was seen a handful of times.

The receptor was isolated from a man aged 55 to 70 with active or convalescent COVID-19. Sequencing input: peripheral blood. The chain has TRBV19 and TRBJ2-1; 9 nucleotides align to TRBD2. Here the CDR3 DNA reads TGTGCCAGTATTGGCGGGAGGGCTCGTGAGCAGTTCTTC. It yields the protein CASIGGRAREQFF.